The next 2 T cell receptor beta chains were all read from a single sample in a study of technical replicates of blood from four donors. Only in-frame clones appear in the TCRdb table, and some are missing; sequencing was by immunoSEQ multiplex PCR. The data contain 84,000 or so clones, about 93% of them singletons. Sequencing was done on a sample of T cells isolated from PBMCs. The source is a human donor in good health.

The V call is TRBV2, the J call TRBJ2-7; the match to TRBD1 covers 7 bases. CDR1 and CDR2 (germline): SNHLY, FYNNEI. The CDR3 sequence is 17 residues long. Losses at the gene ends were 5 bases for V and 3 bases for J; bases not matched to a gene: 16. The CDR3 loop reads CASSYSDRDIEFYEQYF. CDR3 DNA sequence: TGTGCCAGCAGTTACTCCGACAGGGATATTGAGTTCTACGAGCAGTACTTC.

The V and J genes are TRBV9 and TRBJ1-1; D gene unclear. The CDR3 is 15 amino acids. With 4 bases removed from V and 7 bases from J, the gap between germline ends came to 20 bases. The germline gives CDR1 SGDLS, CDR2 YYNGEE. The CDR3 DNA reads TGTGCCAGCAGCACCAATTGGGAGACGAAGGGTGAAGCTTTCTTT. Translating it yields CASSTNWETKGEAFF.